The 19 T cell receptor beta chains listed next were all sequenced from one sample in a study of cytomegalovirus exposure and HLA in healthy donors. PCR employed 60 Vbeta and 13 Jbeta primers. TCRdb's table, derived via immunoSEQ multiplex PCR, lists solely in-frame clones and lacks some. The sample shows about 33,000 clones, and around 3.6% sits with its ten largest clones. Sequencing was done on a sample of PBMCs. The receptors stem from a man between 40 and 49 years old in good health and CMV-seronegative.

This chain links TRBV9 with TRBJ2-5; maybe TRBD2 (6 bases). The V and J ends lost 0 bases and 0 bases respectively, with 12 bases between them. Germline V gene sequence: CDR1 SGDLS, CDR2 YYNGEE. CDR3 size: 16 residues. The CDR3 coding sequence is TGTGCCAGCAGCGTAGGGAGGGGATGGGACCAAGAGACCCAGTACTTC. Its translation is CASSVGRGWDQETQYF.

The chain is built from TRBV27 and TRBJ2-1; no definite D call. This CDR3 spans 15 amino acids. V gave up 3 bases and J gave up 0 bases, with 9 bases separating them. The germline gives CDR1 MNHEY, CDR2 SMNVEV (reference sequence). The CDR3 loop is CASSFRGSSYNEQFF. Here the CDR3 DNA reads TGTGCCAGCAGTTTCAGAGGCAGCTCCTACAATGAGCAGTTCTTC.

This chain links TRBV29-1 with TRBJ1-2; 12 bases are shared with TRBD1. J lost 10 bases, V lost 6 bases, and 12 bases had no gene match. The germline V gene has CDR1 SQVTM and CDR2 ANQGSEA. The CDR3 is made up of 14 amino acids. For the CDR3, the DNA is TGCAGCGTCGCGGGACAGGGGGCAGCAATCTCCTACACCTTC. Amino acid sequence: CSVAGQGAAISYTF.

The chain joins TRBV2 to TRBJ2-1; TRBD1 aligns across 9 bases. The germline CDR1 and CDR2 sequences are SNHLY and FYNNEI. V shed 9 bases, J shed 6 bases, and the junction held 15 bases outside the gene matches. CDR3 length: 16 residues. The CDR3 DNA sequence: TGTGCCAGTCCTGGTGGTGGGACAGGGCCCCTCAATGAGCAGTTCTTC. Translation: CASPGGGTGPLNEQFF.

This chain links TRBV9 with TRBJ1-4; D gene uncertain. Germline-derived CDR1 and CDR2 are SGDLS and YYNGEE. This CDR3 is 15 amino acids long. V dropped 0 bases and J dropped 5 bases, with 11 bases sitting between them. The CDR3 spells CASSVEAGRNEKLFF. The CDR3 region has the DNA TGTGCCAGCAGCGTAGAAGCAGGTAGAAATGAAAAACTGTTTTTT.

The chain has TRBV29-1 and TRBJ2-3, with TRBD2 matching over 8 bases. V lost 0 bases to trimming and J lost 2 bases; unmatched junction nucleotides: 16. Germline assignment: CDR1 SQVTM and CDR2 ANQGSEA. CDR3 length: 19 amino acids. Written as DNA, the CDR3 is TGCAGCGTTGAAGATGGACTCCCGCGGGAGGCTCTCCCCACAGATACGCAGTATTTT. Its protein is CSVEDGLPREALPTDTQYF.

This chain uses TRBV6-6 with TRBJ1-3; 8 bases fit TRBD1. CDR1 is MNHNY and CDR2 is SVGAGI in the germline V gene (reference sequence). Trimming removed 2 bases from V and 7 bases from J; junction bases left unmatched: 4. The CDR3 runs to 14 residues. The CDR3 sequence is CASSYMDRANTIYF. The CDR3 coding sequence is TGTGCCAGCAGTTACATGGACAGGGCCAACACCATATATTTT.

The chain has TRBV11-1 and TRBJ1-5, with TRBD1 matching 8 bases. Per germline, CDR1 SGHAT and CDR2 FQDESV (reference sequence). V lost 5 bases to trimming and J lost 7 bases; unmatched junction nucleotides: 4. The CDR3 is 13 residues long. This CDR3 reads CASSDGQGQPQHF. CDR3 nucleotides: TGTGCCAGCAGCGACGGACAGGGCCAGCCCCAGCATTTT.

V gene TRBV4-1 combines with J gene TRBJ1-2, with D maybe TRBD1 (6 bases). Germline CDR1 is MGHRA and CDR2 is YSYEKL. The V end was cut by 0 bases, the J end by 4 bases, with 12 bases between. CDR3 size: 15 residues. CDR3 sequence: CASSQERDNFYGYTF. The CDR3 DNA reads TGCGCCAGCAGCCAAGAAAGGGACAACTTCTATGGCTACACCTTC.

V is TRBV30 and J is TRBJ1-4; D gene uncertain. V shed 2 bases and J shed 7 bases, with 5 bases lying between them. The germline V gene encodes CDR1 GTSNPN and CDR2 SVGIG (reference sequence). CDR3 length: 11 residues. CDR3 DNA: TGTGCCTGGAGTATTCGTGAAAAACTGTTTTTT. This encodes CAWSIREKLFF.

The V call is TRBV2, the J call TRBJ2-3; 9 positions agree with TRBD2. This CDR3 has 15 residues. Germline-derived CDR1 and CDR2 are SNHLY and FYNNEI. V gave up 6 bases and J gave up 2 bases; unmatched junction bases: 6. DNA for the CDR3: TGTGCCAGCAGCCTGACTAGCGGAGCCACAGATACGCAGTATTTT. It yields the protein CASSLTSGATDTQYF.

On this clone: One end of the junction fails to match germline, which may point to a read error. The chain is built from TRBV7-2 and TRBJ1-1; 8 bases match TRBD1. Germline-derived CDR1 and CDR2 are SGHTA and FQGNSA. The CDR3 has 12 amino acids. The CDR3 nucleotides read TGTGCCAGCAGCTTAGTGGGACAGGAAGATTTCTTT. Translation: CASSLVGQEDFF.

CDR3 nucleotide sequence: TGTGCCAGCAGCTTCCCTCGTATACGGGTTTCGAGTGAAGCTTTCTTT. This translates into CASSFPRIRVSSEAFF. The chain links TRBV11-2 to TRBJ1-1, with D unresolved. V gave up 3 bases and J gave up 7 bases, with 21 bases separating them. The CDR3 is 16 residues long. Looked up from germline, CDR1 is SGHAT and CDR2 is FQNNGV.

The chain carries TRBV29-1 and TRBJ1-2; maybe TRBD1 (6 bases). The germline CDR1 and CDR2 sequences are SQVTM and ANQGSEA. Trimming removed 7 bases at V and 1 base at J, with 10 bases between. This CDR3 is built from 12 residues. The CDR3 sequence is CSAGEDNYGYTF. In nucleotides, the CDR3 is TGCAGCGCAGGGGAAGATAACTATGGCTACACCTTC.

The chain uses TRBV18 and TRBJ1-3, with 7 positions matching TRBD1. In germline, CDR1 is KGHSH, CDR2 LQKENI. Unmatched junction bases numbered 17, after V lost 6 bases and J lost 3 bases. The CDR3 loop spans 18 amino acids. The CDR3 nucleotides read TGTGCCAGCTCTCACGCCCTTTCGACAGGGTCAGTTGGAAACACCATATATTTT. Protein product: CASSHALSTGSVGNTIYF.

J is TRBJ2-6 and V is TRBV5-1; no definite D call. Germline V lookup: CDR1 SGHRS, CDR2 YFSETQ. The CDR3 runs 15 residues. Trimming stripped 4 bases from V and 1 base from J, with 9 bases between. DNA for the CDR3: TGCGCCAGCAGCCGGAGTATGTCTGGGGCCAACGTCCTGACTTTC. Translating it yields CASSRSMSGANVLTF.

V and J are TRBV6-5 and TRBJ2-1; 9 bases are a match to TRBD1. The V gene's germline CDR1 is MNHEY and CDR2 SVGAGI. With 4 bases clipped from V and 7 bases from J, the junction kept 5 bases outside the gene matches. The CDR3 consists of 14 residues. DNA of the CDR3: TGTGCCAGCAGTTTCGGGACAGGGCGAAATGAGCAGTTCTTC. Residues: CASSFGTGRNEQFF.

The chain recombines TRBV9 with TRBJ1-4, with TRBD1 identical over 7 bases. The CDR3 length is 15 residues. Per the germline V gene, CDR1 is SGDLS and CDR2 is YYNGEE. The ends lost 0 bases at V and 8 bases at J; junction bases unmatched: 7. CDR3 loop: CASSVGQGVLEKLFF. DNA of the CDR3: TGTGCCAGCAGCGTAGGCCAGGGGGTGCTCGAAAAACTGTTTTTT.

This sequence joins TRBV5-6 and TRBJ1-5; TRBD1 aligns across 9 bases. The CDR3 is 14 amino acids. Germline trimming cut 3 bases from V and 6 bases from J; bases unmatched to any gene: 4. The germline gives CDR1 SGHDT, CDR2 YYEEEE. CDR3 bases: TGTGCCAGCAGCTCGGGACAGGGACGTCAGCCCCAGCATTTT. Its protein product is CASSSGQGRQPQHF.